This T cell receptor beta chain appears in the sequencing data of a study of blood T cell repertoires in COVID-19. Using immunoSEQ multiplex PCR, the repertoire was profiled, and TCRdb retains in-frame clones only, with some absent. Counted here are roughly 250,000 clones, 88% occurring once; the ten biggest clones make up 0.95% to 1.5%. This clone is a singleton in its sample. The germline V gene has CDR1 SGDLS and CDR2 YYNGEE. Trimming removed 4 bases from V and 3 bases from J, with 13 bases in between. The CDR3 runs 15 residues. The chain combines TRBV9 with TRBJ2-2; D may be TRBD1 (5 bases). This sequence originates from a middle-aged woman with acute COVID-19. The sequencing sample was made of PBMCs or T cells enriched from blood (not recorded which). The CDR3 reads CASSLSLGDTGELFF. As DNA, the CDR3 is TGTGCCAGCAGCTTAAGTCTAGGGGACACCGGGGAGCTGTTTTTT.